This T cell receptor beta chain originates from a study of shared clonotypes between healthy human individuals. Overall study findings and caveats: Blood alone was sampled, and tissue repertoires likely differ.

Adults of Caucasian background living in Nashville, Tennessee made up all donors. To note about this clone: Its antigen is unknown.

The CDR3 is made up of 13 amino acids. Germline V gene sequence: CDR1 MNHEY, CDR2 SVGAGI. V lost 2 bases, J lost 5 bases, and 10 bases lay in between. The data were produced by immunoSEQ multiplex PCR, yet TCRdb's version contains in-frame clones alone and is incomplete. The sample shows some 2 million clones, roughly 94% of them seen only once. The receptor was isolated from a man between 18 and 29 years old in good health. The chain uses TRBV6-5 and TRBJ2-7, with a possible D match to TRBD1 (6 bases). Sequences were obtained from naive CD4+ T cells sorted from blood. As to subset: CD45RA+ positively selected. The CDR3 region has the DNA TGTGCCAGCAGTTACCTAACAGGGAACGAGCAGTACTTC. Translating gives CASSYLTGNEQYF.